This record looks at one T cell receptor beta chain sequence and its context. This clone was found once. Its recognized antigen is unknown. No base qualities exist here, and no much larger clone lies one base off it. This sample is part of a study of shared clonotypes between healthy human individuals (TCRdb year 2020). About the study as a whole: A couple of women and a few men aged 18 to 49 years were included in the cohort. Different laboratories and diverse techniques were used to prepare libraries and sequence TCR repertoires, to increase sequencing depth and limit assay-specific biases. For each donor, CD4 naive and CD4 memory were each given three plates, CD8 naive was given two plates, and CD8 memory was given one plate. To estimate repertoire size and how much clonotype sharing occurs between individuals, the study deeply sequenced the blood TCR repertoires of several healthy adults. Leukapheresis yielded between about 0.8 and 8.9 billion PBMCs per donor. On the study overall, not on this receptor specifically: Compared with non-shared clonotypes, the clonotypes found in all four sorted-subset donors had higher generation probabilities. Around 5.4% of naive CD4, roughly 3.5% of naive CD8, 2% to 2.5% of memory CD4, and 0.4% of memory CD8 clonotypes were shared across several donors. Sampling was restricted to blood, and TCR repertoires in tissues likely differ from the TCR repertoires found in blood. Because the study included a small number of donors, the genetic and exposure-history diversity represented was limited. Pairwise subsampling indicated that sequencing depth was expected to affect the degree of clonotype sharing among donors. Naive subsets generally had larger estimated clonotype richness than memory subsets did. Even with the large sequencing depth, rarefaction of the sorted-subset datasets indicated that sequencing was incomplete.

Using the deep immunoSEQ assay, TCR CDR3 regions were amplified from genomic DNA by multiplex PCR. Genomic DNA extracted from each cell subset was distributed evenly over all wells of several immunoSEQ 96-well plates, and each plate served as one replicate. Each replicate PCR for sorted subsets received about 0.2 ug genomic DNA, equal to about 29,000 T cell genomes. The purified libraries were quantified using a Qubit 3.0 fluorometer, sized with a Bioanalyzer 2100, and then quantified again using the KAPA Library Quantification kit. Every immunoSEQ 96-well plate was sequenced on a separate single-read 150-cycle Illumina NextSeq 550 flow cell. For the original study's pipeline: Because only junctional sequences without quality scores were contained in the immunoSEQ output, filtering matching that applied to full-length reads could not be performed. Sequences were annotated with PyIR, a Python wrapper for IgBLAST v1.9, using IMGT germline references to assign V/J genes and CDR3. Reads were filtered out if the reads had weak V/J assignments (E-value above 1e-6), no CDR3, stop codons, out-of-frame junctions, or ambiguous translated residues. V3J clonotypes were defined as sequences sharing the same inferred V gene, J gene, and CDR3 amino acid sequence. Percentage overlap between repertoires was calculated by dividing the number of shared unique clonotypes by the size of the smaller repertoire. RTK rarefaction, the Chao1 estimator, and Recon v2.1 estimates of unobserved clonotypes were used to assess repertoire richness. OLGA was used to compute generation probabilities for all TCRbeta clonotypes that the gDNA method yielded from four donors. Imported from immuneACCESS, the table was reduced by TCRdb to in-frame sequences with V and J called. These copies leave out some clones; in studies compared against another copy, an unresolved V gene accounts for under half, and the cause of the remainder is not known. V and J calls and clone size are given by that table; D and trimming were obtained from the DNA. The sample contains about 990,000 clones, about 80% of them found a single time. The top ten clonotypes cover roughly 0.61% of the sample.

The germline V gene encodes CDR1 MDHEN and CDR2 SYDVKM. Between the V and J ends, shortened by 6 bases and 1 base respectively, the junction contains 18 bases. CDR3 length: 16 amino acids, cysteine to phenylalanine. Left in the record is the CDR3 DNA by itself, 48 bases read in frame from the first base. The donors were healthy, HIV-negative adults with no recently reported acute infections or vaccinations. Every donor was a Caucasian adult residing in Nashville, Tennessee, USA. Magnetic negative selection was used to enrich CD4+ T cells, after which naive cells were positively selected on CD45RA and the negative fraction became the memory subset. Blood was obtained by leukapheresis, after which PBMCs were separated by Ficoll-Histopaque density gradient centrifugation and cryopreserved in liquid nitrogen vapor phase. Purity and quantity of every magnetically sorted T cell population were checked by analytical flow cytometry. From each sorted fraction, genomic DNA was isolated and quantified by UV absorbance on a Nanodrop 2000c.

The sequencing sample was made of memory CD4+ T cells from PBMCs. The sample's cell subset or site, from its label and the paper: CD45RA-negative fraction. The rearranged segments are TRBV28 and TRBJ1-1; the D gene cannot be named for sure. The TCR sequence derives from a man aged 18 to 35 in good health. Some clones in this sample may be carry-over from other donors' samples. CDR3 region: CASRVIGQLGNTEAFF. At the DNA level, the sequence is TGTGCCAGCAGGGTGATTGGGCAGTTGGGGAACACTGAAGCTTTCTTT.